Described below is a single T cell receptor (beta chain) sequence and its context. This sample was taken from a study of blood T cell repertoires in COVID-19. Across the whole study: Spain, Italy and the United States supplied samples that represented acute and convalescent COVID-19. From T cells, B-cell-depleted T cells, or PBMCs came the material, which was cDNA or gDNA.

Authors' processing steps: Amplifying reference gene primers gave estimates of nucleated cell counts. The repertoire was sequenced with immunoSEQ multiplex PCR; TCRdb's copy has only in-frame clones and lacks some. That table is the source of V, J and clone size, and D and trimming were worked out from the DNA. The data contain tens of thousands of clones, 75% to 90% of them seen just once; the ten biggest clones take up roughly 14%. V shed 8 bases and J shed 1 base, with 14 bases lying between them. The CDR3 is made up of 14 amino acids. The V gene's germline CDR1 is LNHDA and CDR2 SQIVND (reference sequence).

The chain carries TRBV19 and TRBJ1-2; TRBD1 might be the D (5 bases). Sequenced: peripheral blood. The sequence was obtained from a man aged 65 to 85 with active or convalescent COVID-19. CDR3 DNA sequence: TGTGCCAGTCAGGAGGGGAGTTATAACTATGGCTACACCTTC. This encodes CASQEGSYNYGYTF.